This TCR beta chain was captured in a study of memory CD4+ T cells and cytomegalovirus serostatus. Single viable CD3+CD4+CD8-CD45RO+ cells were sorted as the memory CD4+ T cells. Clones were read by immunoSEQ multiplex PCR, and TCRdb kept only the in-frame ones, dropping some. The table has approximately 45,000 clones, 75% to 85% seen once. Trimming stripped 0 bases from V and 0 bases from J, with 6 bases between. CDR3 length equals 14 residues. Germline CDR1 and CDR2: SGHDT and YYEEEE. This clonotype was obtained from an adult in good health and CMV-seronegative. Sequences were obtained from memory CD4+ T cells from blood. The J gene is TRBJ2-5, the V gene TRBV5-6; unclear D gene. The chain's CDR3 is CASSLGTDQETQYF. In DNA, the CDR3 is TGTGCCAGCAGCTTGGGAACAGACCAAGAGACCCAGTACTTC.